This TCR beta chain emerged from a study of metastatic and nonmetastatic thyroid tumors. Turning to the study itself: Samples came from malignant and benign thyroid patients, and repertoires were compared across blood and tumor or nodule tissue.

Germline CDR1 SGHKS, CDR2 YYEKEE (reference sequence). This CDR3 has 15 residues. V gave up 0 bases and J gave up 3 bases; unmatched junction bases: 2. Original analysis: In papillary thyroid cancer, a distant-metastasis classifier was built using CDR3 differences across clinicopathological groups. TCRdb re-analyzed the PCR reads using MiXCR. The V and J calls and clone size are TCRdb's, not the authors'. The sample has some 38,000 clones, roughly 14% seen once. Thyroid surgery had not been preceded by any treatment in any patient. This clone was picked up many times. Its specificity is not known. Study results and caveats: In blood and tumor, TCR beta diversity was reportedly significantly higher in malignant thyroid tumors than in benign nodules.

The receptor comes from a female donor with papillary thyroid cancer or a benign thyroid nodule (not recorded which). Some clones in this sample may be carry-over from other donors' samples. Sequenced: blood. This chain joins TRBV5-5 and TRBJ2-1; 8 bases agree with TRBD2. The CDR3 here is CASSLDTSGYNEQFF. CDR3 nucleotide sequence: TGTGCCAGCAGCTTGGATACTAGCGGCTACAATGAGCAGTTCTTC. The whole variable domain, remainder taken from reference TRBV5-5 and TRBJ2-1, is DAGVTQSPTHLIKTRGQQVTLRCSPISGHKSVSWYQQVLGQGPQFIFQYYEKEERGRGNFPDRFSARQFPNYSSELNVNALLLGDSALYLCASSLDTSGYNEQFFGPGTRLTVL.